This is a list of T cell receptor beta chains from one sample in a study of shared T cell receptors in the human thymus. TCRdb's copy holds only in-frame clones and misses some; the assay was immunoSEQ multiplex PCR. The sample yields 650,000 to 950,000 clones, 70% to 90% seen once. This same sample was also part of a study on human thymus T cells.

Sample: thymocytes. These receptors were obtained from a girl under three years old with a congenital heart defect. The CDR3 runs from the conserved cysteine through the conserved F or W. D genes are given only for firm matches. Clone size is given for some rows only: seen once, a few or many times, or a class if the clone is expanded.

CDR3aa,CDR3nt,v_gene,j_gene,d_gene,abundance
CASSQGAGAEAFF,TGCGCCAGCAGCCAAGGGGCCGGTGCTGAAGCTTTCTTT,TRBV4-1,TRBJ1-1,NA,NA
CASLRDNEQFF,TGTGCCAGCCTCAGGGACAATGAGCAGTTCTTC,TRBV6-5,TRBJ2-1,NA,once
CASPRGSSYGYTF,TGTGCCAGCCCCAGGGGATCGAGCTATGGCTACACCTTC,TRBV2,TRBJ1-2,NA,NA
CASSHKSEAGNYEQYF,TGCGCCAGCAGCCACAAGTCCGAAGCAGGTAACTACGAGCAGTACTTC,TRBV4-1,TRBJ2-7,NA,NA
CASMAGSSGELFF,TGTGCCAGCATGGCGGGGTCCTCCGGGGAGCTGTTTTTT,TRBV6-1,TRBJ2-2,NA,few
CASSIWDRGTYEQYF,TGTGCCAGTAGTATATGGGACAGGGGGACCTACGAGCAGTACTTC,TRBV19,TRBJ2-7,TRBD1,NA
CASSARDCDEQYF,TGTGCCAGCAGCGCCCGGGACTGCGACGAGCAGTACTTC,TRBV5-4,TRBJ2-7,NA,NA
CASSQGQANYGYTF,TGCGCCAGCAGCCAAGGACAGGCTAACTATGGCTACACCTTC,TRBV4-3,TRBJ1-2,NA,once
CASSPLRLAGATTITDTQYF,TGCGCCAGCAGTCCCCTGCGGTTAGCGGGGGCCACTACAATCACAGATACGCAGTATTTT,TRBV4-1,TRBJ2-3,TRBD2,once
CASSGSGELLYNEQFF,TGTGCCAGCAGCGGGAGCGGGGAGCTCTTATACAATGAGCAGTTCTTC,TRBV9,TRBJ2-1,TRBD2,few
CASRAFTEAFF,TGTGCCAGCAGGGCCTTCACTGAAGCTTTCTTT,TRBV2,TRBJ1-1,NA,NA
CASRDWLIPMNTEAFF,TGTGCCAGCAGAGATTGGCTTATCCCAATGAACACTGAAGCTTTCTTT,TRBV5-4,TRBJ1-1,NA,NA